This passage covers 8 T cell receptor beta chains from one sample sequenced in a study of T-cell reconstitution after alpha-beta-depleted transplantation in children. As it was prepared, the TCRbeta library received unique molecular identifiers. TCRdb reprocessed the PCR reads with MiXCR, giving one entry per CDR3 protein. Here the sample spans 120,000 to 150,000 distinct CDR3 sequences, about 9% being singletons. This material consisted of PBMCs, mostly from graft donor cells, taken 180 days after TCRalphabeta/CD19-depleted stem cell transplant. These receptors were collected from a female patient aged 2 to 10 who had a stem cell transplant for congenital amegakaryocytic thrombocytopenia, so the T cells may come from the graft donor.

This clonotype has ten or more counts. This chain uses TRBV11-1 with TRBJ2-1, with 8 bases identical to TRBD2. Germline loops: CDR1 SGHAT, CDR2 FQDESV (reference sequence). J gave up 2 bases and V 3 bases, and 12 bases lay outside the gene matches. The CDR3 runs 18 residues. The CDR3 DNA reads as TGTGCCAGCAGCTTGGGGGACCCCGGACTAGCCCCCTACAATGAGCAGTTCTTC. Protein sequence: CASSLGDPGLAPYNEQFF.

A note on this clonotype: This sequence may be a read error, since a much larger clone differs from it by one base. The rearrangement links TRBV12-3 or TRBV12-4 to TRBJ2-3; the D gene is possibly TRBD1 (5 bases). This CDR3 is built from 15 residues. The germline V and J ends were trimmed by 4 bases and 8 bases, with 19 bases remaining between them. The chain's CDR3 is CASSSRTIPAPTQYF. CDR3 in DNA: TGTGCCAGCAGTTCACGGACAATACCGGCACCTACGCAGTATTTT.

Many counts were recorded for this clonotype. The J gene is TRBJ2-4, the V gene TRBV6-5; maybe TRBD2 (5 bases). Germline-derived CDR1 and CDR2 are MNHEY and SVGAGI. The V and J ends lost 8 bases and 0 bases respectively, with 8 bases between them. The CDR3 has 13 residues. The CDR3 coding sequence is TGTGCCAGCCGGGATTTAGCCAAAAACATTCAGTACTTC. It is translated as CASRDLAKNIQYF.

This clonotype has more than one count but fewer than ten. The chain combines TRBV7-8 with TRBJ1-2; 7 bases align to TRBD1. Germline loops: CDR1 SGHVS, CDR2 FQNEAQ. The CDR3 covers 15 residues. Unmatched junction bases numbered 9, after V lost 7 bases and J lost 1 base. The CDR3 DNA reads TGTGCCAGCAAATCCGACAGGGCCGGTAACTATGGCTACACCTTC. It specifies CASKSDRAGNYGYTF.

This clonotype was counted many times. The chain's CDR3 is CSATSAGPRWPNEKLFF. CDR3 in DNA: TGCAGTGCTACCTCGGCGGGACCCAGGTGGCCTAATGAAAAACTGTTTTTT. This chain uses TRBV20-1 with TRBJ1-4; a possible D gene is TRBD1 (5 bases). The CDR3 has 17 residues. The V gene's germline CDR1 is DFQATT and CDR2 SNEGSKA (reference sequence). Trimming left V 4 bases short and J 3 bases short, with 21 bases between.

This clonotype was recorded many times. The chain uses TRBV30 and TRBJ1-1, with 7 nucleotides matching TRBD1. With V trimmed by 5 bases and J by 1 base, 4 bases remained unmatched. The V gene's germline CDR1 is GTSNPN and CDR2 SVGIG (reference sequence). This CDR3 comprises 13 residues. CDR3 in amino acids: CAWEQGKNTEAFF. The CDR3 coding sequence is TGTGCCTGGGAACAGGGGAAGAACACTGAAGCTTTCTTT.

This clonotype came up many times. The chain joins TRBV18 to TRBJ2-7; 7 bases fit TRBD2. The CDR3 spans 15 residues. V trimming: 3 bases; J trimming: 4 bases; junction bases outside the gene matches: 9. Germline V gene sequence: CDR1 KGHSH, CDR2 LQKENI. The CDR3 loop is CASSPGAGTGYEQYF. DNA of the CDR3: TGTGCCAGCTCACCGGGAGCGGGAACGGGGTACGAGCAGTACTTC.

This clonotype has ten or more counts. This rearrangement joins TRBV28 to TRBJ1-1, with unresolved D. CDR3 size: 15 residues. Trimming removed 6 bases from V and 1 base from J, with 15 bases in between. Germline values: CDR1 MDHEN, CDR2 SYDVKM. The CDR3 reads CASRPVGNGNTEAFF. DNA of the CDR3: TGTGCCAGCAGGCCGGTGGGGAACGGGAACACTGAAGCTTTCTTT.